This section outlines one TCR beta chain sequence together with its context. Germline values: CDR1 LNHDA, CDR2 SQIVND (reference sequence). V was trimmed by 8 bases and J by 0 bases, leaving 17 bases between them. The CDR3 has 16 residues. TCRdb's table, derived via immunoSEQ multiplex PCR, lists solely in-frame clones and lacks some. The sample records approximately 120,000 clones, 75% to 90% being singletons. These data belong to a study of T cell responses to AZD1222 COVID-19 vaccine. This specimen consisted of peripheral blood, obtained 28 days after the second AZD1222 dose. This TCR derives from an adult who received the AZD1222 COVID-19 vaccine. The rearrangement links TRBV19 to TRBJ1-3, with a possible D match to TRBD1 (5 bases). DNA for the CDR3: TGTGCCAGTGGTAAAGAGGGGATACCCTCTGGAAACACCATATATTTT. Translating it yields CASGKEGIPSGNTIYF.